These 31 T cell receptor beta chains were all obtained from the same sample, sequenced in a study of cytomegalovirus exposure and HLA in healthy donors. Amplification used 60 Vbeta primers and 13 Jbeta primers. Profiled with immunoSEQ multiplex PCR; TCRdb holds only in-frame clones, not every one. The table lists some 140,000 clones, 70% to 85% of them singletons, with 2% to 2.5% in the top ten. The specimen sequenced was PBMCs. These receptors all stem from a man younger than 45 in good health and CMV-seronegative.

The V and J genes are TRBV2 and TRBJ1-1; 7 bases match TRBD1. CDR3 size: 13 residues. Trimming cost V 8 bases and J 2 bases; bases outside gene matches: 5. Germline CDR1 and CDR2: SNHLY and FYNNEI. The CDR3 region is CASSGQVNTEAFF. Here the CDR3 DNA reads TGTGCCAGCTCAGGACAGGTCAACACTGAAGCTTTCTTT.

The chain joins TRBV7-6 to TRBJ2-3, with a possible D match to TRBD2 (6 bases). In germline, CDR1 is SGHVS, CDR2 FNYEAQ. The ends were cut back, 2 bases at V and 8 bases at J, with 17 bases in the middle. The CDR3 is made up of 15 amino acids. The CDR3 DNA follows: TGTGCCAGCAGCTTAAGGCAGGATCCCGGGGGTACGCAGTATTTT. Translation: CASSLRQDPGGTQYF.

The gene calls are TRBV2 and TRBJ2-2, with 8 bases identical to TRBD1. The CDR3 runs to 14 residues. From germline, CDR1 is SNHLY and CDR2 FYNNEI. The J segment lost 6 bases and the V segment lost 4 bases, leaving 4 bases of the junction unmatched. The CDR3 sequence: CASSGQGAAGELFF. The CDR3 coding sequence is TGTGCCAGCAGTGGGCAGGGGGCCGCCGGGGAGCTGTTTTTT. The whole variable domain, filled in from reference TRBV2 and TRBJ2-2, reads EPEVTQTPSHQVTQMGQEVILRCVPISNHLYFYWYRQILGQKVEFLVSFYNNEISEKSEIFDDQFSVERPDGSNFTLKIRSTKLEDSAMYFCASSGQGAAGELFFGEGSRLTVL.

The V gene is TRBV5-1, the J gene TRBJ1-2, with TRBD1 identical over 9 bases. The CDR3 runs to 16 residues. V was pared by 5 bases and J by 6 bases, with 14 bases of the junction left unmatched. The V gene's germline CDR1 is SGHRS and CDR2 YFSETQ. This CDR3 reads CASSLNAGQGGDGYTF. In DNA form, the CDR3 reads TGCGCCAGCAGTCTCAATGCGGGACAGGGTGGCGATGGCTACACCTTC.

This clone has just one count. The chain combines TRBV10-3 with TRBJ2-1, with TRBD1 matching over 9 bases. The CDR3 contains 13 residues. J gave up 3 bases and V 8 bases, and 2 bases lay outside the gene matches. In germline, CDR1 is ENHRY, CDR2 SYGVKD. The CDR3 DNA sequence: TGTGCCATCCGACAGGGGGGCTACAATGAGCAGTTCTTC. Translation gives CAIRQGGYNEQFF.

This chain connects TRBV18 to TRBJ2-6; D possibly corresponds to TRBD2 (6 bases). The CDR3 sequence is 16 residues long. The V gene lost 3 bases and the J gene lost 4 bases, with 13 bases spanning the gap. CDR1 and CDR2 from the germline V gene are KGHSH and LQKENI. The CDR3 DNA follows: TGTGCCAGCTCACCGCGGCGGGGTACAGGGGCCAACGTCCTGACTTTC. Translation: CASSPRRGTGANVLTF.

The CDR3 coding sequence is TGTGCCAGCACCACCAGGGTCGGGAACACTGAAGCTTTCTTT. This gives the protein CASTTRVGNTEAFF. The chain carries TRBV2 and TRBJ1-1; tentative D call: TRBD1 (5 bases). The length of the CDR3 is 14 residues. Trimming took 7 bases from V and 1 from J, leaving 13 bases between them. The germline V gene encodes CDR1 SNHLY and CDR2 FYNNEI.

The CDR3: CASSLPSVTASTDTQYF. In DNA form, the CDR3 reads TGTGCCAGCAGTTTACCTTCTGTGACAGCTAGCACAGATACGCAGTATTTT. V is TRBV27 and J is TRBJ2-3, with D maybe TRBD1 (5 bases). V was clipped by 2 bases and J by 0 bases, with 15 bases between them. This CDR3 has 17 residues. CDR1 MNHEY and CDR2 SMNVEV come from the germline V gene (reference sequence).

The rearrangement uses TRBV6-5 and TRBJ2-2, with D possibly TRBD1 on 6 matching bases. Trimming shortened V by 6 bases and J by 11 bases, and 13 bases separated the two germline ends. Per the germline V gene, CDR1 is MNHEY and CDR2 is SVGAGI. The CDR3 loop spans 12 amino acids. The CDR3: CASSRGQLELFF. The CDR3 region has the DNA TGTGCCAGCAGCCGCGGACAGTTAGAGCTGTTTTTT.

The chain has TRBV7-2 and TRBJ2-1; 8 bases are a match to TRBD1. Germline CDR1 reads SGHTA; CDR2 reads FQGNSA. The J segment lost 9 bases and the V segment lost 5 bases, leaving 6 bases of the junction unmatched. The length of the CDR3 is 13 residues. In nucleotides, the CDR3 is TGTGCCAGCAGCCCAAACAGGGGGACTGAGCAGTTCTTC. Its translation: CASSPNRGTEQFF.

This chain connects TRBV30 to TRBJ1-6; 8 nucleotides agree with TRBD1. Germline trimming cut 4 bases from V and 10 bases from J; bases unmatched to any gene: 6. The CDR3 runs 13 residues. Germline CDR1 GTSNPN, CDR2 SVGIG (reference sequence). CDR3 in DNA: TGTGCCTGGAAAGGGGACAGGAGGTCACCCCTCCACTTT. Protein product: CAWKGDRRSPLHF.

The rearrangement joins TRBV6-1 to TRBJ1-1; weak D call: TRBD1 (6 bases). The CDR3 is 14 amino acids. Germline V gene lookup returns CDR1 MNHNS and CDR2 SASEGT. V was clipped by 6 bases and J by 1 base, with 12 bases between them. For the CDR3, the DNA is TGTGCCAGCAGCCTAACGACAGGGAACACTGAAGCTTTCTTT. As protein: CASSLTTGNTEAFF.

The gene calls are TRBV11-2 and TRBJ2-7; tentative D call: TRBD1 (6 bases). The CDR3 is 15 residues long. Trimming shortened V by 1 base and J by 3 bases, and 13 bases separated the two germline ends. Germline values: CDR1 SGHAT, CDR2 FQNNGV. The CDR3 sequence: CASSLAPSDSYEQYF. CDR3 coding DNA: TGTGCCAGCAGCTTAGCCCCTTCGGACAGCTACGAGCAGTACTTC.

CDR3 residues: CATQYQGQGYRGEFF. CDR3 coding DNA: TGTGCCACCCAATACCAGGGACAGGGATATCGAGGAGAGTTCTTC. This rearrangement joins TRBV27 to TRBJ2-1, with TRBD1 identical over 9 bases. The junction had 21 bases not matched to a gene; V was cut back by 10 bases and J by 14 bases. CDR1 is MNHEY, CDR2 SMNVEV, per germline (reference sequence). The CDR3 consists of 15 residues.

V gene TRBV7-6 combines with J gene TRBJ2-5, with 11 bases fitting TRBD2. With 1 base clipped from V and 6 bases from J, the junction kept 4 bases outside the gene matches. CDR1 is SGHVS and CDR2 is FNYEAQ in the germline V gene. CDR3 length equals 15 residues. Here the CDR3 DNA reads TGTGCCAGCAGCTTAGTTAGCGGGGGGGCGAAGACCCAGTACTTC. Its translation is CASSLVSGGAKTQYF.

The genes are TRBV2 and TRBJ1-1; D is ambiguous. CDR1 and CDR2 from the germline V gene are SNHLY and FYNNEI. V was trimmed by 1 base and J by 1 base, leaving 7 bases between them. This CDR3 contains 14 residues. The chain's CDR3 is CASSEGLPNTEAFF. CDR3 in DNA: TGTGCCAGCAGTGAAGGGCTCCCGAACACTGAAGCTTTCTTT.

The chain carries TRBV5-1 and TRBJ2-3; possibly TRBD2 for D (5 bases). V lost 1 base and J 2 bases, leaving 11 bases between the germline ends. The germline V gene has CDR1 SGHRS and CDR2 YFSETQ. The CDR3 totals 15 residues. The CDR3 reads CASSLYTGNTDTQYF. Here the CDR3 DNA reads TGCGCCAGCAGCTTGTATACGGGGAACACAGATACGCAGTATTTT.

CDR3 residues: CASSFTGTANSPLHF. The CDR3 DNA sequence: TGTGCCTCGTCATTTACCGGGACAGCTAATTCACCCCTCCACTTT. V and J are TRBV30 and TRBJ1-6; 7 bases are shared with TRBD1. Germline-derived CDR1 and CDR2 are GTSNPN and SVGIG (reference sequence). This CDR3 has 15 amino acids. The V gene end was trimmed by 7 bases and the J gene end by 6 bases; junction bases not matched to a gene: 12.

V usage is TRBV7-8 and J usage is TRBJ2-7; D ambiguous. CDR3 length: 12 residues. Trimming removed 7 bases from V and 7 bases from J, with 14 bases in between. In germline, CDR1 is SGHVS, CDR2 FQNEAQ. The CDR3 nucleotides read TGTGCCAGCACCGGGTCCCCGGTTGAGCAGTACTTC. Its protein is CASTGSPVEQYF.

This chain joins TRBV11-1 and TRBJ1-6; D unresolved. Between the trimmed V and J ends, which lost 2 bases and 0 bases, there was a span of 8 bases. Looked up from germline, CDR1 is SGHAT and CDR2 is FQDESV (reference sequence). This CDR3 has 16 residues. CDR3 nucleotides: TGTGCCAGCAGCTTATTCGGGAGCTCCTATAATTCACCCCTCCACTTT. Its protein is CASSLFGSSYNSPLHF. Full variable domain (outside the CDR3, taken from reference TRBV11-1 and TRBJ1-6): EAEVAQSPRYKITEKSQAVAFWCDPISGHATLYWYRQILGQGPELLVQFQDESVVDDSQLPKDRFSAERLKGVDSTLKIQPAELGDSAMYLCASSLFGSSYNSPLHFGNGTRLTVT.

The chain uses TRBV20-1 and TRBJ2-5; D perhaps matches TRBD1 (5 bases). Germline lookup yields CDR1 DFQATT and CDR2 SNEGSKA (reference sequence). The V end lost 6 bases, the J end lost 7 bases, and 12 bases lay between the germline ends. This CDR3 has 11 amino acids. CDR3 nucleotide sequence: TGCAGTGCCTTGATAACAGGGACCCAGTACTTC. Translating it yields CSALITGTQYF.

The rearrangement joins TRBV7-9 to TRBJ2-3; a weak D match, TRBD2 (5 bases). The CDR3 covers 16 residues. V lost 3 bases and J lost 2, with 15 bases in between. Germline loops: CDR1 SEHNR, CDR2 FQNEAQ (reference sequence). The CDR3 region is CASSFSPGGVTDTQYF. CDR3 nucleotides: TGTGCCAGCAGCTTCTCCCCCGGAGGCGTCACAGATACGCAGTATTTT. Full variable domain (missing parts from reference TRBV7-9 and TRBJ2-3): DTGVSQNPRHKITKRGQNVTFRCDPISEHNRLYWYRQTLGQGPEFLTYFQNEAQLEKSRLLSDRFSAERPKGSFSTLEIQRTEQGDSAMYLCASSFSPGGVTDTQYFGPGTRLTVL.

This chain uses TRBV13 with TRBJ1-6, with 8 bases lining up with TRBD1. The V and J ends lost 5 bases and 9 bases, in that order; junction bases with no gene match: 9. Germline CDR1 is PRHDT and CDR2 is FYEKMQ (reference sequence). The CDR3 loop spans 15 amino acids. DNA for the CDR3: TGTGCCAGCAGCCCACCTGGACAGGGAACTTCACCCCTCCACTTT. It specifies CASSPPGQGTSPLHF.

V and J are TRBV9 and TRBJ2-2, with 7 bases lining up with TRBD2. The V segment lost 2 bases and the J segment 5 bases; nucleotides outside the gene matches: 9. There are 16 residues in the CDR3. Germline lookup yields CDR1 SGDLS and CDR2 YYNGEE. CDR3 sequence (DNA): TGTGCCAGCAGCGTTTATCGACTAGCAGAAACCGGGGAGCTGTTTTTT. Encoded protein: CASSVYRLAETGELFF. Supplemented by reference TRBV9 and TRBJ2-2, the full variable domain reads DSGVTQTPKHLITATGQRVTLRCSPRSGDLSVYWYQQSLDQGLQFLIQYYNGEERAKGNILERFSAQQFPDLHSELNLSSLELGDSALYFCASSVYRLAETGELFFGEGSRLTVL.

As to this clone: The same CDR3 also results from other DNA sequences found in this sample. The V gene is TRBV5-1, the J gene TRBJ2-1, with 7 bases aligning to TRBD1. The J segment lost 5 bases and the V segment lost 0 bases, leaving 2 bases of the junction unmatched. This CDR3 has 14 residues. Germline V gene lookup returns CDR1 SGHRS and CDR2 YFSETQ. CDR3: CASSLGQGNNEQFF. The CDR3 coding sequence is TGCGCCAGCAGCTTGGGACAGGGTAACAATGAGCAGTTCTTC.

In its sample, this clone was seen a few times. The chain uses TRBV7-3 and TRBJ2-3, with 8 bases aligning to TRBD2. Germline-derived CDR1 and CDR2 are SGHTA and FQGTGA. The V segment lost 3 bases and the J segment 6 bases; nucleotides outside the gene matches: 5. This CDR3 comprises 14 residues. CDR3 nucleotide sequence: TGTGCCAGCAGCTTCGGGGGGGAGCGCGATACGCAGTATTTT. Its translation is CASSFGGERDTQYF.

This sequence joins TRBV2 and TRBJ2-3; TRBD2 matches at 11 bases. This CDR3 contains 17 residues. V dropped 6 bases and J dropped 4; count of bases not matched to a gene: 12. Germline V CDR1 and CDR2: SNHLY, FYNNEI. CDR3 loop: CASRHLTSGVRADTQYF. The CDR3 coding sequence is TGTGCCAGCAGGCACTTGACTAGCGGGGTTAGGGCAGATACGCAGTATTTT.

Regarding this clone: The junction and the germline gene differ at one end; a read error may be behind it. V usage is TRBV5-1 and J usage is TRBJ1-5; TRBD1 might be the D (6 bases). The CDR3 has 16 amino acids. The germline V gene encodes CDR1 SGHRS and CDR2 YFSETQ. The CDR3 reads CASSPEGGDFNQPQNF. In DNA, the CDR3 is TGCGCCAGCAGCCCGGAAGGGGGTGATTTCAATCAGCCCCAGAATTTT.

V is TRBV29-1 and J is TRBJ2-1, with 8 bases matching TRBD2. After removal of 3 bases from V and 2 bases from J, the junction contained 3 bases not matched to a gene. The CDR3 is 14 residues long. CDR1 and CDR2 (germline): SQVTM, ANQGSEA. CDR3 nucleotides: TGCAGCGTTGACCCAGCGGGGGCCTACAATGAGCAGTTCTTC. It is translated as CSVDPAGAYNEQFF.

The J gene is TRBJ1-1, the V gene TRBV5-4, with TRBD1 as a possible D gene (6 bases). This CDR3 region has 13 residues. The V and J ends lost 4 bases and 3 bases respectively, with 10 bases between them. In germline, CDR1 is SGHNT, CDR2 YYREEE (reference sequence). CDR3: CASSPGQHTEAFF. The CDR3 DNA sequence: TGTGCCAGCAGCCCAGGACAGCACACTGAAGCTTTCTTT.

The chain uses TRBV28 and TRBJ2-7; D might be TRBD2 (6 bases). Germline values: CDR1 MDHEN, CDR2 SYDVKM. The CDR3 covers 17 residues. Trimming stripped 2 bases from V and 3 bases from J, with 20 bases between. The chain's CDR3 is CASSLDVGTRVRYEQYF. The CDR3 DNA reads as TGTGCCAGCAGTTTAGATGTGGGGACTCGGGTACGCTACGAGCAGTACTTC.